This TCR beta chain was captured by sequencing in a study of blood T cell repertoires in COVID-19. Profiled with immunoSEQ multiplex PCR; TCRdb holds only in-frame clones, not every one. The sample has about 160,000 clones, around 90% seen once; the top ten hold over 3.5%. V was shortened by 8 bases and J by 4 bases, with 18 bases between the two germline ends. The CDR3 runs 14 residues. Germline-derived CDR1 and CDR2 are MDHEN and SYDVKM. The clonotype comes from an older woman who had recovered from COVID-19. Material for sequencing was peripheral blood. The rearrangement joins TRBV28 to TRBJ2-7; no clear D gene. CDR3 in DNA: TGTGCCAGCGGCCTATCGAGGAGTTTGTACGAGCAGTACTTC. This encodes CASGLSRSLYEQYF.